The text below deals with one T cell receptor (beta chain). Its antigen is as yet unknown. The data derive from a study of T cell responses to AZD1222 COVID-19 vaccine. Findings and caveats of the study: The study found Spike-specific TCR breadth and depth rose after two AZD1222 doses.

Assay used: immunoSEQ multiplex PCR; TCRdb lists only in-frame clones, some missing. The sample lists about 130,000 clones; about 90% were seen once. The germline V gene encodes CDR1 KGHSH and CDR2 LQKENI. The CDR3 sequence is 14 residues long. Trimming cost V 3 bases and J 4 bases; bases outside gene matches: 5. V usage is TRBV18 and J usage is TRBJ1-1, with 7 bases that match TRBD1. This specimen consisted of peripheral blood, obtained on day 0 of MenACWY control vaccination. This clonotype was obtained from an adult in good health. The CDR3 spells CASSPMTGTTEAFF. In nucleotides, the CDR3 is TGTGCCAGCTCACCTATGACAGGGACCACTGAAGCTTTCTTT.